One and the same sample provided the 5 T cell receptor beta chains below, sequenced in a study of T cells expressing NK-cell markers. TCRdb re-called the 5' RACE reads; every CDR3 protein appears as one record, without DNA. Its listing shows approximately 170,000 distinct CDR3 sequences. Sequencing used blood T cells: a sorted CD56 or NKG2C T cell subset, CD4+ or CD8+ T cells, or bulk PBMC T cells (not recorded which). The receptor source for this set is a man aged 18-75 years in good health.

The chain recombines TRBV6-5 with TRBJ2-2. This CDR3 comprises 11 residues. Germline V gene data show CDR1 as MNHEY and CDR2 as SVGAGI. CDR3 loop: CASSQTGELFF.

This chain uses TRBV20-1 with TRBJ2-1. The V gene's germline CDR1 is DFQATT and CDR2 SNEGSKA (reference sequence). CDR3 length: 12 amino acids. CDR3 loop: CSASEPFNEQFF.

This CDR3 reads CASSLSASGRSYGYTF. The chain employs TRBV11-2 and TRBJ1-2. Germline values: CDR1 SGHAT, CDR2 FQNNGV. This CDR3 has 16 residues.

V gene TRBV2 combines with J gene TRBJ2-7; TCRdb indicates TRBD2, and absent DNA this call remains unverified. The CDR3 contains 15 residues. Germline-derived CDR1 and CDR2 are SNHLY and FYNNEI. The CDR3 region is CASTSGLTFSYEQYF.

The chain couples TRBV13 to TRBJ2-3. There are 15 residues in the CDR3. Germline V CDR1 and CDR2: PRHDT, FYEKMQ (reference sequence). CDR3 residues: CASSSRGASTDTQYF.